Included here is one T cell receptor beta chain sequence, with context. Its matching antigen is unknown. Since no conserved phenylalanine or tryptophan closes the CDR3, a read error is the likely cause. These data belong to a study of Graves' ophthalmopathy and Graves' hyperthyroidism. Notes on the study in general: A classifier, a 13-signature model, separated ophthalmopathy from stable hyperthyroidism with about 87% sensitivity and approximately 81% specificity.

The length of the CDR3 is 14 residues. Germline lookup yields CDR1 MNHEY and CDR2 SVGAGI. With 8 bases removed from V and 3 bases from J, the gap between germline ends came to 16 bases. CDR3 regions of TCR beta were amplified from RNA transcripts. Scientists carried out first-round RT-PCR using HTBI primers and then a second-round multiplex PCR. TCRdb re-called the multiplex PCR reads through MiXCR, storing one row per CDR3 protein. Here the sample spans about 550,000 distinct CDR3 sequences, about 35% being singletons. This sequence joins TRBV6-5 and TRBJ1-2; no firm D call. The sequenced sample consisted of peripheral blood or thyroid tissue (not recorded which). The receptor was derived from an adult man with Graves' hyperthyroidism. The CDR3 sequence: CASQEQLRDYGYTL. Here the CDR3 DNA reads TGTGCCAGCCAAGAACAGTTGCGGGACTATGGCTACACCCTC.